The 20 T cell receptor beta chains below come from one sample, sequenced in a study of identifying expanded T cells in peripheral blood. Libraries were prepared by immunoSEQ multiplex PCR; TCRdb keeps only in-frame clonotypes and omits some of them. The sample carries approximately 100,000 clones, approximately 90% recorded once. Input material: blood. These receptors came from a person aged 18 to 70 in good health.

This clone has a handful of counts. The CDR3 spells CASSQRDTWDRELFF. The CDR3 bases are TGCGCCAGCAGTCAGAGGGACACTTGGGACCGGGAGCTGTTTTTT. V and J are TRBV23-1 and TRBJ2-2, with a tentative D call TRBD1 (6 bases). TRBV23-1 is an open reading frame whose function is uncertain. The CDR3 loop spans 15 amino acids. Deletions cut 3 bases from V and 9 bases from J, with 17 bases between.

The genes are TRBV7-9 and TRBJ2-3; TRBD1 is a possible D gene (6 bases). Germline V lookup: CDR1 SEHNR, CDR2 FQNEAQ (reference sequence). Trimming removed 10 bases at V and 5 bases at J, with 16 bases between. The CDR3 length is 13 residues. The CDR3 bases are TGTGCCATCCCATTGGGGGCGCGAGATACGCAGTATTTT. Its protein is CAIPLGARDTQYF.

The J gene is TRBJ2-7, the V gene TRBV28; 11 nucleotides line up with TRBD2. Germline V gene data show CDR1 as MDHEN and CDR2 as SYDVKM. Unmatched junction bases numbered 6, after V lost 6 bases and J lost 2 bases. The CDR3 runs to 15 residues. The CDR3 sequence: CASRRLAGTTYEQYF. The CDR3 DNA follows: TGTGCCAGCAGACGACTAGCGGGGACCACCTACGAGCAGTACTTC.

The rearrangement joins TRBV6-5 to TRBJ2-7; D is perhaps TRBD1 (5 bases). CDR3 length: 16 residues. V was pared by 0 bases and J by 4 bases, with 16 bases between. The germline gives CDR1 MNHEY, CDR2 SVGAGI. CDR3 nucleotides: TGTGCCAGCAGTTACTCCGTAGGGGCAGGCCTATACGAGCAGTACTTC. This encodes CASSYSVGAGLYEQYF.

This clone was seen once. This sequence joins TRBV28 and TRBJ1-6; unclear D gene. Germline CDR1 reads MDHEN; CDR2 reads SYDVKM. The V and J ends lost 5 bases and 4 bases respectively, with 9 bases between them. This CDR3 spans 14 amino acids. The CDR3 spells CASSPPEYNSPLHF. CDR3 nucleotides: TGTGCCAGCAGTCCCCCGGAATATAATTCACCCCTCCACTTT.

V and J are TRBV5-1 and TRBJ2-3; D is perhaps TRBD1 (7 bases). CDR3 length: 14 amino acids. Germline CDR1 SGHRS, CDR2 YFSETQ. Trimming left V 0 bases short and J 6 bases short, with 11 bases between. DNA for the CDR3: TGCGCCAGCAGCTTGGAACAGGGGAGGGATACGCAGTATTTT. This translates into CASSLEQGRDTQYF.

The gene calls are TRBV6-5 and TRBJ2-7; D ambiguous. The CDR3 is 16 amino acids. Trimming removed 0 bases at V and 5 bases at J, with 17 bases between. CDR1 and CDR2 (germline): MNHEY, SVGAGI. As DNA, the CDR3 is TGTGCCAGCAGTTACTCCTCCGGGCCTCGATACCACGAGCAGTACTTC. This gives the protein CASSYSSGPRYHEQYF.

This clone was counted between two and nine times. V is TRBV2 and J is TRBJ1-6, with D tentatively TRBD1 (6 bases). This CDR3 has 14 amino acids. Germline values: CDR1 SNHLY, CDR2 FYNNEI. V dropped 3 bases and J dropped 14 bases, with 17 bases sitting between them. CDR3 amino acids: CASSEESGGLTLHF. In DNA, the CDR3 is TGTGCCAGCAGTGAGGAGTCCGGGGGGCTAACCCTCCACTTT.

The CDR3 region has the DNA TGTGCCACCCGGGACTCTATGAACACTGAAGCTTTCTTT. Its translation is CATRDSMNTEAFF. V gene TRBV10-3 combines with J gene TRBJ1-1; possibly TRBD1 for D (5 bases). The V end lost 10 bases, the J end lost 0 bases, and 12 bases lay between the germline ends. The germline gives CDR1 ENHRY, CDR2 SYGVKD. There are 13 residues in the CDR3.

The V call is TRBV4-1, the J call TRBJ1-2; maybe TRBD1 (5 bases). The CDR3 sequence is 18 residues long. Germline CDR1 MGHRA, CDR2 YSYEKL. V gave up 6 bases and J gave up 0 bases, with 23 bases separating them. The CDR3 region is CASSPEGRQAHTNYGYTF. CDR3 DNA: TGCGCCAGCAGTCCGGAGGGGCGCCAGGCGCACACTAACTATGGCTACACCTTC.

This chain connects TRBV4-3 to TRBJ2-1; D remains unclear. V lost 4 bases and J lost 9, with 7 bases in between. The CDR3 covers 11 residues. Germline V gene lookup returns CDR1 LGHNA and CDR2 YSLEER. CDR3 bases: TGCGCCAGCAGCCGAGGAGCTGAGCAGTTCTTC. Translated, it gives CASSRGAEQFF.

V and J are TRBV14 and TRBJ1-6; D gene uncertain. Germline assignment: CDR1 SGHDN and CDR2 FVKESK. V was shortened by 0 bases and J by 6 bases, with 9 bases between the two germline ends. This CDR3 is 15 amino acids long. The CDR3 here is CASSQDGPFNSPLHF. CDR3 DNA sequence: TGTGCCAGCAGCCAAGATGGGCCATTTAATTCACCCCTCCACTTT.

The chain carries TRBV9 and TRBJ2-7; D is tentatively TRBD1 or TRBD2 (5 bases each). CDR3 size: 15 residues. V lost 4 bases and J 2 bases, leaving 16 bases between the germline ends. In germline, CDR1 is SGDLS, CDR2 YYNGEE. This chain's CDR3 is CASSPRAGATYEQYF. As DNA, the CDR3 is TGTGCCAGCAGCCCCCGGGCCGGGGCCACCTACGAGCAGTACTTC. The whole variable domain, remainder taken from reference TRBV9 and TRBJ2-7, is DSGVTQTPKHLITATGQRVTLRCSPRSGDLSVYWYQQSLDQGLQFLIQYYNGEERAKGNILERFSAQQFPDLHSELNLSSLELGDSALYFCASSPRAGATYEQYFGPGTRLTVT.

This chain links TRBV7-6 with TRBJ1-5; D unresolved. The ends were cut back, 2 bases at V and 5 bases at J, with 10 bases in the middle. This CDR3 contains 14 residues. The V gene's germline CDR1 is SGHVS and CDR2 FNYEAQ. The CDR3 coding sequence is TGTGCCAGCAGCTTAATCGATGGTGATCAGCCCCAGCATTTT. This translates into CASSLIDGDQPQHF.

The chain links TRBV28 to TRBJ2-7, with TRBD1 identical over 8 bases. J gave up 6 bases and V 6 bases, and 4 bases lay outside the gene matches. The CDR3 has 12 amino acids. Germline V gene lookup returns CDR1 MDHEN and CDR2 SYDVKM. CDR3 DNA: TGTGCCAGCAGCGGGACAGGACGCGAGCAGTACTTC. Residues: CASSGTGREQYF. The whole variable domain, filled in from reference TRBV28 and TRBJ2-7, reads DVKVTQSSRYLVKRTGEKVFLECVQDMDHENMFWYRQDPGLGLRLIYFSYDVKMKEKGDIPEGYSVSREKKERFSLILESASTNQTSMYLCASSGTGREQYFGPGTRLTVT.

The chain joins TRBV7-6 to TRBJ1-2, with 7 positions matching TRBD1. Trimming removed 5 bases from V and 0 bases from J; junction bases left unmatched: 6. This CDR3 comprises 15 residues. Germline V gene sequence: CDR1 SGHVS, CDR2 FNYEAQ. CDR3 protein: CASSPGQDTNYGYTF. Written as DNA, the CDR3 is TGTGCCAGCAGCCCCGGACAGGACACTAACTATGGCTACACCTTC.

This chain links TRBV2 with TRBJ2-1, with 7 bases aligning to TRBD2. The V and J ends lost 9 bases and 0 bases, in that order; junction bases with no gene match: 2. Germline V lookup: CDR1 SNHLY, CDR2 FYNNEI. The length of the CDR3 is 13 residues. CDR3: CARWGGSYNEQFF. CDR3 in DNA: TGTGCCAGATGGGGGGGCTCCTACAATGAGCAGTTCTTC.

V and J are TRBV10-1 and TRBJ2-6, with D perhaps matching TRBD1 or TRBD2 (6 bases each). Looked up from germline, CDR1 is WNHNN and CDR2 is SYGVQD (reference sequence). The length of the CDR3 is 18 residues. Trimming removed 9 bases at V and 0 bases at J, with 21 bases between. The CDR3 nucleotides are TGCGCCAGGAGTACATCGGGGGCTACCATCTCTGGGGCCAACGTCCTGACTTTC. Protein product: CARSTSGATISGANVLTF.

The chain is built from TRBV7-8 and TRBJ1-2; the D is unclear. CDR3 length: 13 amino acids. The V and J ends lost 1 base and 8 bases respectively, with 11 bases between them. Germline V CDR1 and CDR2: SGHVS, FQNEAQ. For the CDR3, the DNA is TGTGCCAGCAGCTTAGGGACCTTCTACGGCTACACCTTC. Protein sequence: CASSLGTFYGYTF.

The V call is TRBV10-3, the J call TRBJ1-1, with D hard to call. V was trimmed by 6 bases and J by 13 bases, leaving 18 bases between them. Germline V CDR1 and CDR2: ENHRY, SYGVKD. This CDR3 contains 12 residues. The CDR3 loop is CAIRAPDNKGFF. The CDR3 nucleotides read TGTGCCATCAGGGCACCAGACAACAAAGGTTTCTTT.